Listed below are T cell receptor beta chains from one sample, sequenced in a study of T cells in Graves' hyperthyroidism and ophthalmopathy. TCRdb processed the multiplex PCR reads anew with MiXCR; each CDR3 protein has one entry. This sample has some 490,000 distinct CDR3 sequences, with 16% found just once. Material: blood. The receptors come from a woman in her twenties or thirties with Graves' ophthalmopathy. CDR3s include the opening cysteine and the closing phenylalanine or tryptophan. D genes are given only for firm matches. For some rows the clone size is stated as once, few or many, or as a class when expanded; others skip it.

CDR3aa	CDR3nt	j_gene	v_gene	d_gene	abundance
CASSTNYEQYF	TGTGCCAGCAGCACTAACTACGAGCAGTACTTC	TRBJ2-7	TRBV7-9	NA	many
CATSSYRKMGEAFF	TGTGCCACCAGCAGTTACAGGAAGATGGGTGAAGCTTTCTTT	TRBJ1-1	TRBV15	NA	few
CASSLAEDTDTQYF	TGTGCCAGCAGTTTAGCGGAGGACACAGATACGCAGTATTTT	TRBJ2-3	TRBV6-2/TRBV6-3	NA	many
CASSGSEDVVQPQHF	TGTGCCAGCAGTGGCAGCGAGGACGTGGTTCAGCCCCAGCATTTT	TRBJ1-5	TRBV2	NA	few
CASSSRTGSSGANVLTF	TGCGCCAGCAGCTCGCGGACGGGAAGCTCTGGGGCCAACGTCCTGACTTTC	TRBJ2-6	TRBV5-1	NA	few
CASSLVGLAGGRSYNEQFF	TGTGCCAGCAGCTTAGTGGGACTAGCGGGAGGAAGGTCCTACAATGAGCAGTTCTTC	TRBJ2-1	TRBV7-9	TRBD2	NA
CASSSDRYQETQYF	TGTGCCAGCAGTTCCGACAGGTACCAAGAGACCCAGTACTTC	TRBJ2-5	TRBV6-2/TRBV6-3	NA	many
CASSPSLAGASPTYEQYF	TGTGCCAGCAGCCCCTCGCTAGCGGGAGCCTCCCCCACCTACGAGCAGTACTTC	TRBJ2-7	TRBV11-2	TRBD2	NA
CSAASVGGNIQYF	TGCAGCGCCGCATCCGTCGGGGGAAACATTCAGTACTTC	TRBJ2-4	TRBV29-1	NA	NA
CASSFSPGGSQPQHF	TGTGCCAGCAGTTTCTCTCCCGGGGGGAGCCAGCCCCAGCATTTT	TRBJ1-5	TRBV28	NA	NA
CASSQQGGYEQYF	TGTGCCAGCAGTCAACAGGGGGGCTACGAGCAGTACTTC	TRBJ2-7	TRBV3-1	TRBD1	many
CASSSQGGASAEQYF	TGTGCCAGCAGCTCACAAGGGGGGGCTTCGGCCGAGCAGTACTTC	TRBJ2-7	TRBV7-2	NA	many
CSAAGGPGPYEQYF	TGCAGTGCTGCAGGGGGCCCAGGACCCTACGAGCAGTACTTC	TRBJ2-7	TRBV20-1	TRBD1	NA
CASSEPGGGFGEAFF	TGTGCCAGCAGTGAACCAGGGGGCGGGTTTGGTGAAGCTTTCTTT	TRBJ1-1	TRBV2	TRBD1	NA
CASSWRQGASHEQYF	TGTGCCAGCAGTTGGAGACAGGGGGCTTCCCACGAGCAGTACTTC	TRBJ2-7	TRBV27	TRBD1	NA
CAEGGDDQPQHF	TGTGCCGAGGGGGGGGACGATCAGCCCCAGCATTTT	TRBJ1-5	TRBV28	NA	NA
CASSQVSTYEQYF	TGTGCCAGCAGCCAAGTCTCAACCTACGAGCAGTACTTC	TRBJ2-7	TRBV14	NA	NA
CASSYMAGPNGGYTF	TGTGCCAGCAGTTACATGGCAGGCCCAAACGGGGGCTACACCTTC	TRBJ1-2	TRBV6-1	NA	few
CASSLALGTGNQPQHF	TGTGCCAGCAGCTTAGCGCTTGGGACAGGGAATCAGCCCCAGCATTTT	TRBJ1-5	TRBV7-8	TRBD1	few
CASSLTVADTQYF	TGTGCCAGCAGCTTAACAGTGGCAGATACGCAGTATTTT	TRBJ2-3	TRBV11-2	NA	many
CASSGAASGPSNEQFF	TGCGCCAGCAGCGGGGCGGCGTCGGGTCCCAGCAATGAGCAGTTCTTC	TRBJ2-1	TRBV5-1	NA	many
CASSLPPQGAGNEQFF	TGTGCCAGCAGCTTACCGCCCCAGGGGGCGGGGAATGAGCAGTTCTTC	TRBJ2-1	TRBV7-2	TRBD1	NA
CASSLEGTYEQYF	TGCGCCAGCAGCTTGGAGGGAACCTACGAGCAGTACTTC	TRBJ2-7	TRBV5-1	NA	many